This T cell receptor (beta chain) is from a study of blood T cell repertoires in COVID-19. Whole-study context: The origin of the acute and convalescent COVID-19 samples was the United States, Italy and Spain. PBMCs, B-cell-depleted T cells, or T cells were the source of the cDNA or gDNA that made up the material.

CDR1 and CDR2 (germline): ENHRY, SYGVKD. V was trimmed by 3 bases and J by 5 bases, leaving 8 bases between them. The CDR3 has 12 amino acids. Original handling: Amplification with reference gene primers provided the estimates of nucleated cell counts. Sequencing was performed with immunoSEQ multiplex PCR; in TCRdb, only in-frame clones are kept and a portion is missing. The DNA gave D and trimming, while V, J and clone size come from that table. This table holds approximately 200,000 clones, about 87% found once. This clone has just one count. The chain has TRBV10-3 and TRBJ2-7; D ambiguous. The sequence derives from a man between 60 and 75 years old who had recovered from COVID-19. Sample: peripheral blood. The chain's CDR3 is CAISDSRDEQYF. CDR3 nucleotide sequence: TGTGCCATCAGTGATTCCCGGGACGAGCAGTACTTC.